One and the same sample provided the 23 T cell receptor beta chains below, sequenced in a study of breast tumors, draining lymph nodes, adjacent tissues. TCRdb called the multiplex PCR reads again in MiXCR, with one record for every CDR3 protein. The data contain roughly 120,000 distinct CDR3 sequences, less than 20% of them seen just once; the ten biggest clones take up roughly 4%. Samples came from axillary lymph nodes draining the breast cancer. Sequenced: axillary lymph node tissue. The receptor source for this set is a female donor with breast cancer. Some clones in this sample may be carry-over from other donors' samples.

Of note for this clonotype: A much larger clone sits a single nucleotide away, making a read error possible. The chain recombines TRBV27 with TRBJ1-5; possibly TRBD1 for D (5 bases). The CDR3 spans 17 residues. V was trimmed by 5 bases and J by 1 base, leaving 18 bases between them. Per germline, CDR1 MNHEY and CDR2 SMNVEV (reference sequence). The CDR3 DNA sequence: TGTGCCAGCAGTAACCCAGGGTCAGGAGGAAGCAATCAGCCCCAGCATTTT. It translates to CASSNPGSGGSNQPQHF.

This clonotype was counted many times. The junction does not match germline at one end; this may be a read error. The rearrangement links TRBV7-7 to TRBJ1-5; D is undetermined. Germline loops: CDR1 SSHAT, CDR2 FNYEAQ (reference sequence). The CDR3 loop spans 15 amino acids. CDR3 amino acids: CASSFRAQENQPQHF. DNA of the CDR3: TGTGCTAGCAGCTTTAGGGCCCAAGAAAATCAGCCCCAGCATTTT.

This clonotype occurred many times. The rearrangement joins TRBV20-1 to TRBJ2-1; 13 bases match TRBD2. V shed 3 bases and J 9 bases; nucleotides not matched to a gene: 8. Germline CDR1 is DFQATT and CDR2 is SNEGSKA (reference sequence). CDR3 length: 15 amino acids. The CDR3 nucleotides read TGCAGTGCTAGGGGGACTAGCGGGATGCAAGGTGAGCAGTTCTTC. Translating it yields CSARGTSGMQGEQFF.

This clonotype was seen repeatedly, ten times or more. V is TRBV7-2 and J is TRBJ2-7; no reliable D call. This CDR3 comprises 14 residues. Deletions cut 0 bases from V and 0 bases from J, with 6 bases between. Germline V gene sequence: CDR1 SGHTA, CDR2 FQGNSA. CDR3: CASSLAVRSYEQYF. The CDR3 DNA is TGTGCCAGCAGCTTAGCAGTGCGCTCCTACGAGCAGTACTTC.

V usage is TRBV6-2 or TRBV6-3 and J usage is TRBJ2-3; D may be TRBD1 or TRBD2 (5 bases each). Trimming removed 2 bases at V and 1 base at J, with 7 bases between. There are 14 residues in the CDR3. Germline CDR1 is MNHEY and CDR2 is SVGEGT. CDR3 bases: TGTGCCAGCAGTTACAGGGGAGGCACAGATACGCAGTATTTT. It codes for CASSYRGGTDTQYF.

Regarding this clonotype: Possible read error: a much larger clone is one base away. The chain links TRBV27 to TRBJ1-2; no clear D. Per the germline V gene, CDR1 is MNHEY and CDR2 is SMNVEV (reference sequence). The CDR3 is 14 residues long. The CDR3 region is CAISLFPSVSGYTF. The CDR3 bases are TGTGCCATCAGTTTATTTCCTTCGGTTTCTGGCTACACCTTC.

Only a few counts were recorded for this clonotype. The chain recombines TRBV28 with TRBJ2-1; D gene unclear. Trimming shortened V by 6 bases and J by 0 bases, and 9 bases separated the two germline ends. The CDR3 contains 14 residues. The V gene's germline CDR1 is MDHEN and CDR2 SYDVKM. Here the CDR3 reads CASRRPSSYNEQFF. The CDR3 region has the DNA TGTGCCAGCAGGCGGCCCAGCTCCTACAATGAGCAGTTCTTC. The whole variable domain, remainder taken from reference TRBV28 and TRBJ2-1, is DVKVTQSSRYLVKRTGEKVFLECVQDMDHENMFWYRQDPGLGLRLIYFSYDVKMKEKGDIPEGYSVSREKKERFSLILESASTNQTSMYLCASRRPSSYNEQFFGPGTRLTVL.

There are many counts of this clonotype. This chain connects TRBV12-3 or TRBV12-4 to TRBJ2-7, with a possible D match to TRBD2 (6 bases). The CDR3 extends over 11 amino acids. V was pared by 4 bases and J by 7 bases, with 8 bases between. The CDR3 bases are TGTGCCAGCAGTTGGGGGAGGGAGCAGTACTTC. Protein sequence: CASSWGREQYF.

The table lists this clonotype with many counts. J is TRBJ2-5 and V is TRBV19; D is ambiguous. With 3 bases removed from V and 5 bases from J, the gap between germline ends came to 10 bases. Germline CDR1 LNHDA, CDR2 SQIVND (reference sequence). This CDR3 has 13 residues. CDR3 sequence (DNA): TGTGCCAGTAGTATTGGCCGGGTTGAGACCCAGTACTTC. Amino acid sequence: CASSIGRVETQYF.

A note on this clonotype: A much larger clone lies a single base off, so this may be a read error. This sequence joins TRBV19 and TRBJ2-7, with 11 bases fitting TRBD2. V dropped 5 bases and J dropped 3; count of bases not matched to a gene: 9. Germline V gene data show CDR1 as LNHDA and CDR2 as SQIVND (reference sequence). This CDR3 is built from 16 residues. The CDR3 spells CASSVGTSGWGYEQYF. The CDR3 coding sequence is TGTGCCAGTAGTGTAGGGACTAGCGGTTGGGGCTACGAGCAGTACTTC.

There are many counts of this clonotype. The chain recombines TRBV5-6 with TRBJ1-2, with D uncertain. V was clipped by 4 bases and J by 3 bases, with 16 bases between them. The CDR3 loop spans 15 amino acids. CDR1 and CDR2 from the germline V gene are SGHDT and YYEEEE. CDR3 DNA: TGTGCCAGCAGCCCGGACTTGAGTCTGGACTATGGCTACACCTTC. Residues: CASSPDLSLDYGYTF.

This clonotype occurred many times. The chain has TRBV20-1 and TRBJ2-3, with TRBD2 identical over 9 bases. Trimming removed 5 bases from V and 0 bases from J; junction bases left unmatched: 9. Germline V gene data show CDR1 as DFQATT and CDR2 as SNEGSKA (reference sequence). This CDR3 has 16 amino acids. The CDR3 loop is CSAQPSGTTSTDTQYF. The CDR3, as DNA: TGCAGTGCTCAGCCTAGCGGGACAACTAGCACAGATACGCAGTATTTT.

With respect to this clonotype: This sequence may be a read error, since a much larger clone differs from it by one base. This chain links TRBV7-9 with TRBJ1-3, with TRBD1 matching 7 bases. Germline V gene sequence: CDR1 SEHNR, CDR2 FQNEAQ (reference sequence). The CDR3 is 17 amino acids. The CDR3 loop reads CASSLDGTALSGNTICF. The CDR3 coding sequence is TGTGCCAGCAGCTTAGACGGGACAGCTCTCTCTGGAAACACCATATGTTTT.

The chain uses TRBV27 and TRBJ2-4; no reliable D call. Trimming stripped 3 bases from V and 7 bases from J, with 10 bases between. Per germline, CDR1 MNHEY and CDR2 SMNVEV (reference sequence). This CDR3 spans 13 amino acids. The CDR3 region has the DNA TGTGCCAGCAGTTTTGTGGGCCGGAACATTCAGTACTTC. Residues: CASSFVGRNIQYF.

This clonotype was recorded many times. The chain carries TRBV28 and TRBJ1-6, with no clear D. Germline assignment: CDR1 MDHEN and CDR2 SYDVKM. The ends were cut back, 2 bases at V and 8 bases at J, with 7 bases in the middle. The CDR3 spans 13 residues. The CDR3 nucleotides read TGTGCCAGCAGTTTAGGGCCGTATTCACCCCTCCACTTT. It encodes CASSLGPYSPLHF. Complete variable domain (other parts from reference TRBV28 and TRBJ1-6): DVKVTQSSRYLVKRTGEKVFLECVQDMDHENMFWYRQDPGLGLRLIYFSYDVKMKEKGDIPEGYSVSREKKERFSLILESASTNQTSMYLCASSLGPYSPLHFGNGTRLTVT.

This clonotype was seen ten or more times. The V and J genes are TRBV3-1 and TRBJ2-1, with 7 bases fitting TRBD2. V dropped 1 base and J dropped 9; count of bases not matched to a gene: 9. The CDR3 extends over 15 amino acids. Germline V CDR1 and CDR2: LGHDT, YNNKEL (reference sequence). CDR3 sequence reads: CASSQGGGGIVEQFF. In DNA, the CDR3 is TGTGCCAGCAGCCAAGGGGGCGGGGGTATTGTTGAGCAGTTCTTC.

The sample holds many counts of this clonotype. This chain uses TRBV5-8 with TRBJ2-3; D unresolved. CDR3 length: 16 residues. V lost 0 bases and J lost 2, with 13 bases in between. Germline V gene sequence: CDR1 SGHTS, CDR2 YDEGEE. The CDR3 region has the DNA TGTGCCAGCAGCTTGGGGAAGGGAACCGTCACAGATACGCAGTATTTT. Its translation: CASSLGKGTVTDTQYF.

There are a few counts of this clonotype. The gene calls are TRBV5-8 and TRBJ2-1, with 7 bases identical to TRBD2. Germline V gives CDR1 SGHTS, CDR2 YDEGEE. The CDR3 is made up of 20 amino acids. After removal of 3 bases from V and 7 bases from J, the junction contained 25 bases not matched to a gene. The CDR3 DNA sequence: TGTGCCAGCAGCTCTCGGTGGGGCGCGGTCCGCGGGAGCCAGGAGAATGAGCAGTTCTTC. Translating it yields CASSSRWGAVRGSQENEQFF.

This clonotype has at least ten counts. The gene calls are TRBV7-2 and TRBJ2-2; D is unresolved. The CDR3 runs to 14 residues. V was pared by 4 bases and J by 3 bases, with 9 bases between. Germline CDR1 SGHTA, CDR2 FQGNSA. CDR3 in DNA: TGTGCCAGCAGCTCTCTAAAAGACACCGGGGAGCTGTTTTTT. Amino acid sequence: CASSSLKDTGELFF.

The J gene is TRBJ2-3, the V gene TRBV27; D might be TRBD1 (6 bases). Trimming took 2 bases from V and 4 from J, leaving 10 bases between them. Germline assignment: CDR1 MNHEY and CDR2 SMNVEV (reference sequence). CDR3 size: 14 residues. The CDR3 loop reads CASSLRDIADTQYF. In nucleotides, the CDR3 is TGTGCCAGCAGTTTAAGGGACATCGCAGATACGCAGTATTTT.

Points on this clonotype: A much larger clonotype is one base distant, so this may be a read error. This rearrangement joins TRBV2 to TRBJ1-2; 7 bases line up with TRBD1. Germline values: CDR1 SNHLY, CDR2 FYNNEI. Unmatched junction bases numbered 10, after V lost 6 bases and J lost 3 bases. The CDR3 covers 15 residues. This CDR3 reads CASSPDRLSYYGYTF. CDR3 bases: TGTGCCAGCAGCCCGGACAGGCTTTCGTACTATGGCTACACCTTC. Together with reference TRBV2 and TRBJ1-2, the CDR3 gives the full variable domain: EPEVTQTPSHQVTQMGQEVILRCVPISNHLYFYWYRQILGQKVEFLVSFYNNEISEKSEIFDDQFSVERPDGSNFTLKIRSTKLEDSAMYFCASSPDRLSYYGYTFGSGTRLTVV.

This clonotype appeared many times. This sequence joins TRBV5-1 and TRBJ2-5; TRBD1 might be the D (7 bases). The CDR3 extends over 14 amino acids. The germline V gene has CDR1 SGHRS and CDR2 YFSETQ. V was cut by 1 base and J by 5 bases, with 12 bases left in between. The CDR3 nucleotides read TGCGCCAGCAGCTTGCCAGGGGGGCGGGAGACCCAGTACTTC. This gives the protein CASSLPGGRETQYF.

This clonotype came up many times. The chain couples TRBV11-2 to TRBJ2-5, with D uncertain. The CDR3 is made up of 13 amino acids. Between the trimmed V and J ends, which lost 5 bases and 2 bases, there was a span of 9 bases. Germline lookup yields CDR1 SGHAT and CDR2 FQNNGV. The CDR3 loop reads CASSPAAQETQYF. As DNA, the CDR3 is TGTGCCAGCAGCCCCGCAGCGCAAGAGACCCAGTACTTC.